Given below is one T cell receptor (beta chain) in context. This specimen belongs to a study of blood T cell repertoires in COVID-19. Some clones are missing from TCRdb's copy, which holds only in-frame ones; the method was immunoSEQ multiplex PCR. The sample contains 250,000 or so clones, about 83% of which appear only once. The sample taken for sequencing was peripheral blood. The receptor comes from a middle-aged woman who had recovered from COVID-19.

The DNA of the CDR3 is TGTGCCATCAGTGGGACTAGCGGGGGGGCTAGCACAGATACGCAGTATTTT. It yields the protein CAISGTSGGASTDTQYF. The chain recombines TRBV10-3 with TRBJ2-3; 15 positions agree with TRBD2. Germline-derived CDR1 and CDR2 are ENHRY and SYGVKD. V lost 4 bases, J lost 0 bases, and 2 bases stayed unmatched. The CDR3 is 17 residues long.